This TCR beta chain emerged from a study of radiotherapy plus CTLA-4 blockade in lung cancer. Produced via immunoSEQ multiplex PCR; TCRdb's table is partial and in-frame only. The table has 30,000 to 35,000 clones, roughly 70% seen once. This clone was counted a few times. The CDR3 totals 13 residues. Germline V gene sequence: CDR1 SGHNT, CDR2 YENEEA. V was clipped by 5 bases and J by 11 bases, with 19 bases between them. The sequence came from a human donor with non-small cell lung cancer who had stable disease on radiotherapy plus ipilimumab. The chain employs TRBV11-3 and TRBJ2-7, with D tentatively TRBD1 (6 bases). The source material was peripheral blood, sampled from a patient treated with radiotherapy plus ipilimumab. This chain's CDR3 is CASSLTGTLGEYF. For the CDR3, the DNA is TGTGCCAGCAGCCTCACCGGGACATTGGGCGAGTACTTC.